This entry describes one T cell receptor beta chain. Its recognized antigen is unknown. No base qualities exist here, and no much larger clone lies one base off it. The germline V gene specifies SGHDT as CDR1 and YYEEEE as CDR2. V loses 0 bases at its end and J loses 7 bases; junction bases beyond the gene matches: 13. The CDR3 runs 16 amino acids, cysteine and phenylalanine included. The CDR3 DNA has 48 bases and is translated from base 1. The cohort was made up of roughly 670 healthy bone marrow donors. All cohort members were sampled while nominally healthy, although unrecorded immune exposures were likely present. The donor tested CMV seropositive, placing the donor among the roughly 270 seropositive members of the cohort. Every donor gave a peripheral blood sample, and the peripheral blood mononuclear cells from that sample were used for TCR beta sequencing. The Qiagen DNeasy Blood Extraction Kit was used to extract genomic DNA from the blood cell samples.

The source of the sample is a study of cytomegalovirus exposure and HLA in healthy donors (dated 2017 in TCRdb). In the study overall: An earlier analysis of approximately 590 of the donors reported approximately 270 Gb of sequence data and approximately 110 million unique TCR beta sequences from about 200 million T cells. Roughly 290 gigabases of sequencing data and around 85 million unique TCR sequences made up an early release that covered 500 to 650 HLA-typed donors. The genetic ancestry cluster associated with self-reported Caucasian donors included 81% of the 398 genotyped donors. The study aimed to test whether signatures of past pathogen exposure could be identified by cataloging public T cell receptors. The study profiled the T cell repertoires of fewer than 850 subjects by immunosequencing and related them to cytomegalovirus serostatus. Along with the approximately 700-subject first cohort, a separate validation cohort of around 110 different subjects was used. High-throughput TCR immunosequencing, statistical association of individual TCRs with disease status, and machine learning were combined to predict cytomegalovirus infection status. A later analysis re-analyzed previously published TCR beta repertoires from 600 to 850 donors and added high-resolution HLA genotyping to study TCR occurrence patterns. Rather than using new phenotypic data, the later analysis identified candidate immune exposures from TCR beta sequences and from how often those sequences occurred across donors. In an earlier analysis of about 590 of the donors, high-throughput TCR beta sequencing was used to judge whether each TCR beta V gene segment behaved as functional or pseudogenic. Donor age, sex, ethnicity and CMV serostatus were compiled alongside the repertoire data. In a later genetic analysis, genome-wide SNP genotypes for about 65% of the roughly 670 donors were used, and that subset was treated as a discovery cohort. All discovery cohort repertoires had been generated on a single sequencing platform. HLA typing included class I and class II loci at four-digit resolution. The number of typed donors differed by locus: about 620-640 for A, B, C, DRB1 and DQB1; 500 to 550 for DQA1; 606 for DPA1; and about 450 for DPB1. Because of strong linkage in the cohort, five DR-DQ haplotypes were treated as single units for association and clustering. Among 300 to 500 genotyped donors of the cohort, an average of about 240,000 unique TCR beta nucleotide sequences was sequenced per donor, of which 15% to 20% were non-productive. Overall results and qualifications from the work: A later analysis found that HLA-associated TCR beta chains were more clonally expanded and had lower generation probabilities than equally common non-associated chains. Presence/absence analyses assumed roughly uniform sequencing depth across donors, an assumption that may not hold. A cluster of highly shared sequence variants was judged likely to represent a technical artifact of the sequencing pipeline. In a later analysis, several top co-occurrence clusters were reported to appear linked to parvovirus B19, influenza, CMV and Epstein-Barr virus. Strong co-occurrence of HLA alleles, especially DR and DQ, made assigning TCR associations to individual alleles difficult. Most CMV-associated TCR beta chains appeared to be HLA-restricted in a later analysis, and the HLA associations seemed to be driven largely by CMV exposure. In a later genetic analysis, a missense DCLRE1C variant was associated with V-gene and J-gene trimming of TCR beta chains, and the association was replicated in an independent cohort. The classifier was reported to diagnose cytomegalovirus status with high specificity and sensitivity in both the original and validation cohorts. HLA typing was unavailable for some donors at each locus, so association tests used only the typed subset. Compared with the approximately 720-donor mean, donors in an Asian-associated ancestry cluster had fewer N-insertions in productive TCRs, according to a later genetic analysis. A further reported finding was that TCR beta sequences accurately predicted the HLA-A and HLA-B alleles for most subjects in the first cohort. Linkage disequilibrium might explain the correlated functional status among segregating V segments, but an unknown experimental factor could not be excluded. About 17 rarely observed V segments, including chromosome 9 orphons, were excluded from the earlier analysis of several hundred of the donors because counts were too low. Three of the identified cytomegalovirus-associated TCR beta chains were confirmed in vitro to be specific for cytomegalovirus antigens. A later analysis associated about 17,000 TCR beta sequences with specific HLA alleles at a false discovery rate of 0.05. The only immune exposure information available for the cohort was CMV serostatus. It was suggested by the authors that the approach could potentially be generalized to other disease states and immunological phenotypes. While some public TCRs were present in many individuals, most TCR sequences turned up only very rarely across donors. Some IMGT-functional V segments, including TRBV6-2 and TRBV6-3, could not be told apart with the 87-base-pair reads, so those segments were excluded. An earlier analysis of approximately 500 of the donors showed that most TCR beta V segments appeared in productive rearrangements either about 90% or about 30% of the time, which broadly matched IMGT annotations. In this cohort, only TCR beta chains were sequenced, and detectable features were limited by the absence of alpha or paired-chain data. A total of 150 to 200 TCR beta chains were listed by the study as associated with cytomegalovirus. In a later analysis, the rate of TCR association differed among HLA loci, with DRB1 alleles having the most associated TCRs and HLA-C alleles having the fewest.

The method was the immunoSEQ multiplex PCR assay. For the multiplex PCR, a mixture combining 60 forward primers for TCR Vbeta segments and 13 reverse primers for TCR Jbeta segments was used. The CDR3 region of rearranged TCR beta genes was amplified from genomic DNA by a multiplex PCR assay. On the Illumina HiSeq System, the amplified TCR beta libraries were sequenced as 87-base-pair reads. For the original study's pipeline: A later analysis tallied 75 million to 95 million unique TCR beta chains across the 666 repertoires, and around 9.9 million of those chains were shared by two or more donors. A nearest-neighbor algorithm error-corrected the raw reads and collapsed the reads into unique sequences, merging closely related sequences to remove PCR and sequencing errors. Alignment of CDR3 sequences to IMGT reference sequences was used to assign V, D and J gene segments. For a sequence to be retained, a match of at least six nucleotides to both a V gene segment and a J gene segment was required. A rearrangement counted as productive if the CDR3 had no stop codons and remained in frame with V and J, and every other rearrangement counted as non-productive. CDR3 was defined according to IMGT convention as the region running from the second conserved V-encoded cysteine to the conserved J-encoded phenylalanine. The earlier analysis of 550 to 650 of the donors excluded any sequence lacking an unambiguous match to a single V gene segment. In an earlier analysis of several hundred of the donors, V segments were called functional above 56.7% productive rearrangements and were called segregating when the between-donor standard deviation exceeded 5%. A statistical classification framework was developed to diagnose cytomegalovirus status using the catalog of TCR beta chain sequences. V and J gene assignment, in a later analysis, came from comparing TCR nucleotide sequences with IMGT/GENE-DB human TR gene sequences. Using the TCRdist pipeline, a later analysis assigned CDR3 sequences along with most-parsimonious VDJ recombination scenarios. A later analysis defined each TCR beta chain by its CDR3 amino acid sequence plus V-gene family, and excluded reads lacking a unique V-gene family. As a way to deal with suspected cross-contamination and a sequencing artifact, a later analysis dropped approximately 590 nucleotide sequences that were highly shared and had low generation probability. In a later analysis, a clonal expansion index for each public chain was calculated from normalized within-repertoire ranks of inferred template counts. A later analysis computed generation probabilities with a VDJ recombination model fitted to out-of-frame rearrangements, and checked the results against IGoR. A later analysis scored TCR-TCR, TCR-HLA and TCR-CMV co-occurrence with hypergeometric tests, applying a repertoire-size bias correction to TCR pairs. A later analysis estimated false discovery rates by permuting HLA or CMV assignments 20 times. In a later analysis, co-occurring TCRs were grouped using DBSCAN, with TCRdist sequence similarity added in when clustering inside HLA-allele-positive subsets. Repertoires with fewer than 30,000 or more than 120,000 public chains, plus five repertoires with anomalous nucleotide sharing, were excluded from co-occurrence clustering. TCRdb stores this immuneACCESS table with in-frame sequences only. Part of the clones is absent; in the studies checked, under half of the shortfall reflects unresolved V genes, and no reason is known for the rest. That table is the source of V, J and clone size, and D and trimming were worked out from the DNA. Present in this sample are 120,000 or so clones, 74% of which were seen just once. The ten largest clones take up 4% of the sample.

Material for sequencing was PBMCs. Rearrangement joined TRBV5-6 to TRBJ2-7; TRBD2 aligns with 7 central bases. The source is a man aged 40-50 years in good health and CMV-seropositive. CDR3 reads: CASSLAGVAGFWEQYF. The sequenced DNA: TGTGCCAGCAGCTTGGCCGGGGTAGCGGGTTTCTGGGAGCAGTACTTC.